Listed below are T cell receptor beta chains from one sample, sequenced in a study of shared clonotypes between healthy human individuals. This table comes from immunoSEQ multiplex PCR, and its TCRdb copy is limited to in-frame clones, with some not included. The repertoire has 950,000 to 1,200,000 clones, approximately 77% of them found once; the top ten carry roughly 0.83%. Sequencing was carried out using memory CD4+ T cells from PBMCs. The receptor set was obtained from a man between 18 and 35 years old in good health. Some clones in this sample may be carry-over from other donors' samples. Each CDR3 is given with its conserved first and last residue. The D gene is left open where the match is weak. Clone sizes are given selectively: once, few, many, or a class where the clone is expanded.

j_call | d_call | v_call | cdr3_length | clone_size | cdr3_aa | cdr3_nt
TRBJ2-7 | . | TRBV6-6 | 15 | . | CASSYGSGTSYEQYF | TGTGCCAGCAGTTATGGTTCCGGTACCTCCTACGAGCAGTACTTC
TRBJ2-7 | . | TRBV18 | 13 | . | CASSPNRAYEQYF | TGTGCCAGCTCACCAAACCGAGCCTACGAGCAGTACTTC
TRBJ2-6 | . | TRBV28 | 18 | . | CASSPIGTSSSGANVLTF | TGTGCCAGCAGTCCGATCGGGACGTCAAGCTCTGGGGCCAACGTCCTGACTTTC
TRBJ2-2 | . | TRBV28 | 13 | . | CASSVFQGVELFF | TGTGCCAGCAGTGTATTCCAGGGAGTAGAGCTGTTTTTT
TRBJ1-5 | . | TRBV7-8 | 16 | . | CASSEGHRDSNQPQHF | TGTGCCAGCAGCGAAGGGCACAGGGATAGCAATCAGCCCCAGCATTTT
TRBJ2-1 | . | TRBV7-3 | 15 | . | CASSPRGSVGNEQFF | TGTGCCAGCAGCCCCCGGGGTAGCGTGGGAAATGAGCAGTTCTTC
TRBJ2-7 | TRBD1 | TRBV28 | 17 | . | CASSFSLRGLASYEQYF | TGTGCCAGCAGTTTCTCTTTGAGGGGGCTGGCGTCCTACGAGCAGTACTTC
TRBJ1-5 | TRBD1 | TRBV6-1 | 13 | . | CASSTGGAQPQHF | TGTGCCAGCAGTACAGGGGGCGCCCAGCCCCAGCATTTT
TRBJ1-2 | . | TRBV5-1 | 16 | once | CASSLAFGGGNYGYTF | TGCGCCAGCAGCTTGGCTTTCGGGGGAGGTAACTATGGCTACACCTTC
TRBJ2-1 | . | TRBV7-9 | 15 | . | CASSPGRAPPNEQFF | TGTGCCAGCAGCCCCGGCAGGGCCCCCCCCAATGAGCAGTTCTTC
TRBJ2-2 | . | TRBV9 | 14 | . | CASSEGVSTGELFF | TGTGCCAGCAGCGAGGGAGTTTCCACCGGGGAGCTGTTTTTT
TRBJ1-1 | . | TRBV6-5 | 14 | . | CASTTVQGATEAFF | TGTGCCAGCACTACCGTCCAAGGGGCGACTGAAGCTTTCTTT
TRBJ1-3 | . | TRBV25-1 | 15 | . | CASSESRASGNTIYF | TGTGCCAGCAGTGAATCCAGGGCCTCTGGAAACACCATATATTTT
TRBJ1-4 | TRBD1 | TRBV10-3 | 14 | once | CATGTGWANEKLFF | TGTGCCACCGGGACAGGGTGGGCTAATGAAAAACTGTTTTTT
TRBJ2-7 | TRBD1 | TRBV4-1 | 15 | . | CASSQGRDRFYEQYF | TGCGCCAGCAGCCAAGGCCGGGACAGGTTCTACGAGCAGTACTTC
TRBJ2-2 | . | TRBV30 | 14 | . | CAWTGTPNTGELLF | TGTGCCTGGACGGGGACCCCAAACACCGGGGAGCTGCTTTTT
TRBJ1-5 | . | TRBV6-1 | 15 | . | CASSETEGEYQPQHF | TGTGCCAGCAGTGAAACGGAGGGGGAGTATCAGCCCCAGCATTTT
TRBJ1-2 | . | TRBV2 | 12 | . | CASRGQGLGYTF | TGTGCCAGCAGGGGCCAAGGTCTCGGCTACACCTTC
TRBJ2-2 | . | TRBV7-3 | 14 | . | CASSLIPNTGELFF | TGTGCCAGCAGCTTAATTCCGAACACCGGGGAGCTGTTTTTT
TRBJ2-7 | . | TRBV5-4 | 12 | . | CALGGRDYEQYF | TGTGCCTTGGGGGGCAGGGACTACGAGCAGTACTTC
TRBJ2-2 | . | TRBV7-3 | 15 | few | CASSLNGPGVGELFF | TGTGCCAGCAGCTTAAACGGCCCCGGTGTCGGGGAGCTGTTTTTT
TRBJ2-7 | TRBD1 | TRBV6-5 | 15 | . | CASSQRDRGGLEQYF | TGTGCCAGCAGTCAACGGGACAGGGGGGGGCTCGAGCAGTACTTC
TRBJ2-7 | . | TRBV7-9 | 13 | many | CASSLTPPGEQYF | TGTGCCAGCAGTCTTACCCCCCCGGGGGAGCAGTACTTC
TRBJ2-6 | . | TRBV9 | 18 | few | CASSPRLFLGAGANVLTF | TGTGCCAGCAGCCCCCGCCTCTTTTTGGGCGCTGGGGCCAACGTCCTGACTTTC
TRBJ2-7 | . | TRBV5-1 | 15 | . | CASSLGRVLSYEQYF | TGCGCCAGCAGCTTGGGACGGGTCCTTTCCTACGAGCAGTACTTC
TRBJ2-7 | . | TRBV6-1 | 15 | . | CASSGVRGVTDEQYF | TGTGCCAGCAGTGGAGTTAGGGGGGTGACGGACGAGCAGTACTTC
TRBJ2-7 | . | TRBV7-8 | 11 | once | CASSIRYEQYF | TGTGCCAGCAGCATTCGGTACGAGCAGTACTTC
TRBJ1-5 | . | TRBV5-4 | 13 | few | CASSWTPNQPQHF | TGTGCCAGCAGCTGGACACCTAATCAGCCCCAGCATTTT
TRBJ1-1 | . | TRBV29-1 | 11 | . | CSGSETTEAFF | TGCAGCGGGAGTGAAACTACTGAAGCTTTCTTT
TRBJ2-1 | . | TRBV14 | 15 | . | CASSPGPSSYNEQFF | TGTGCCAGCAGTCCGGGTCCGAGCTCCTACAATGAGCAGTTCTTC
TRBJ1-5 | TRBD1 | TRBV28 | 16 | once | CASSPSEGAPGQPQHF | TGTGCCAGCAGCCCGTCGGAGGGGGCGCCCGGTCAGCCCCAGCATTTT
TRBJ1-1 | . | TRBV5-5 | 14 | . | CASSLGAGDTEAFF | TGTGCCAGCAGCTTGGGGGCAGGGGATACTGAAGCTTTCTTT
TRBJ2-1 | . | TRBV5-4 | 14 | . | CASSRFDSYNEQFF | TGTGCCAGCAGCCGCTTTGACAGCTACAATGAGCAGTTCTTC
TRBJ1-5 | . | TRBV28 | 15 | . | CASSSHGQQHQPQHF | TGTGCCAGCAGTTCCCATGGACAGCAGCATCAGCCCCAGCATTTT
TRBJ1-5 | TRBD1 | TRBV18 | 15 | few | CASSPPGGRNQPQHF | TGTGCCAGCTCACCACCAGGGGGCCGAAATCAGCCCCAGCATTTT
TRBJ1-1 | . | TRBV9 | 13 | few | CASSVGPNTEAFF | TGTGCCAGCAGCGTAGGGCCTAACACTGAAGCTTTCTTT
TRBJ2-5 | TRBD1 | TRBV11-3 | 15 | once | CASSSATDREETQYF | TGTGCCAGCAGCTCGGCAACCGACAGGGAAGAGACCCAGTACTTC
TRBJ2-7 | . | TRBV10-3 | 16 | . | CAIDRGRAGLLGEQYF | TGTGCCATCGACCGGGGGCGGGCGGGCCTTCTGGGTGAGCAGTACTTC
TRBJ2-3 | . | TRBV6-5 | 15 | . | CASSYSQGHTDTQYF | TGTGCCAGCAGTTACTCGCAGGGACACACAGATACGCAGTATTTT
TRBJ2-2 | TRBD1 | TRBV7-2 | 15 | . | CASSLRTGGTGELFF | TGTGCCAGCAGCCTTAGGACAGGGGGAACCGGGGAGCTGTTTTTT
TRBJ1-2 | TRBD1 | TRBV30 | 17 | . | CAWRGSRDRITFYGYTF | TGTGCCTGGAGAGGGTCCCGGGACAGGATCACCTTCTATGGCTACACCTTC
TRBJ1-1 | . | TRBV11-2 | 13 | many | CASSYTVNTEAFF | TGTGCCAGCAGCTACACCGTGAACACTGAAGCTTTCTTT
TRBJ2-5 | . | TRBV4-1 | 15 | . | CASSQEGGRGETQYF | TGCGCCAGCAGCCAAGAGGGGGGGCGCGGGGAGACCCAGTACTTC
TRBJ1-2 | . | TRBV28 | 18 | . | CASSFPLSGHVQNYGYTF | TGTGCCAGCAGTTTCCCCCTTTCGGGTCATGTGCAAAACTATGGCTACACCTTC
TRBJ2-3 | TRBD2 | TRBV30 | 15 | . | CACPLSGSGTDTQYF | TGTGCCTGCCCCCTTAGCGGGAGTGGGACAGATACGCAGTATTTT
TRBJ1-1 | . | TRBV28 | 15 | . | CASSLMAPEEDEAFF | TGTGCCAGCAGTTTAATGGCTCCCGAGGAGGATGAAGCTTTCTTT
TRBJ2-7 | TRBD1 | TRBV5-1 | 14 | . | CASSQTGSSYEQYF | TGCGCCAGCAGCCAGACAGGGTCCTCCTACGAGCAGTACTTC
TRBJ1-5 | TRBD1 | TRBV27 | 16 | . | CASSSYRQGNLQPQHF | TGTGCCAGCAGTTCCTACAGACAGGGAAACCTGCAGCCCCAGCATTTT
TRBJ1-2 | TRBD1 | TRBV9 | 16 | . | CASSPRVETGGTVYTF | TGTGCCAGCAGCCCCCGAGTAGAGACAGGGGGCACGGTCTACACCTTC
TRBJ2-7 | . | TRBV30 | 12 | once | CAWSVTSYEQYF | TGTGCCTGGAGTGTAACGAGCTACGAGCAGTACTTC
TRBJ1-5 | TRBD1 | TRBV4-1 | 16 | . | CASSQDKGQVNQPQHF | TGCGCCAGCAGCCAAGATAAGGGACAGGTTAATCAGCCCCAGCATTTT
TRBJ1-1 | TRBD1 | TRBV10-3 | 13 | . | CAIRDRTNTEAFF | TGTGCCATCAGGGACAGGACGAACACTGAAGCTTTCTTT
TRBJ2-1 | . | TRBV2 | 17 | . | CASIRAGYPSSYNEQFF | TGTGCCAGCATACGCGCAGGGTACCCGAGCTCCTACAATGAGCAGTTCTTC
TRBJ2-1 | . | TRBV5-1 | 12 | once | CASSFNRGEQFF | TGCGCCAGCAGCTTTAACCGGGGCGAGCAGTTCTTC
TRBJ2-1 | . | TRBV5-1 | 16 | . | CASSLWPPQNYNEQFF | TGCGCCAGCAGCTTGTGGCCTCCTCAGAACTACAATGAGCAGTTCTTC
TRBJ2-5 | TRBD1 | TRBV11-3 | 15 | . | CASSLSGTAEETQYF | TGTGCCAGCAGCTTGTCCGGGACAGCCGAAGAGACCCAGTACTTC
TRBJ2-2 | TRBD2 | TRBV6-5 | 15 | . | CASRPLAGNTGELFF | TGTGCCAGCAGACCACTAGCGGGGAACACCGGGGAGCTGTTTTTT
TRBJ2-3 | . | TRBV5-8 | 12 | . | CASSAPGLPQYF | TGTGCCAGCAGCGCGCCCGGCCTTCCGCAGTATTTT
TRBJ2-5 | . | TRBV5-1 | 17 | . | CASSSGMTGGREETQYF | TGCGCCAGCAGCTCGGGAATGACCGGAGGAAGGGAAGAGACCCAGTACTTC
TRBJ1-1 | . | TRBV7-2 | 14 | . | CASSLRTANTEAFF | TGTGCCAGCAGCTTGCGGACGGCTAACACTGAAGCTTTCTTT